The 21 T cell receptor beta chains given below trace back to one sample, sequenced in a study of T cell responses to AZD1222 COVID-19 vaccine. Measured with immunoSEQ multiplex PCR; TCRdb has only the in-frame clones, and not every one. Of about 83,000 clones in the sample, 70% to 90% were seen once. This sample comprised peripheral blood, obtained on day 0 of MenACWY control vaccination. Source of these receptors: an adult in good health.

This clone was counted a few times. J is TRBJ2-2 and V is TRBV19; D might be TRBD2 (6 bases). The CDR3 totals 16 residues. Germline CDR1 and CDR2: LNHDA and SQIVND (reference sequence). V was clipped by 3 bases and J by 4 bases, with 15 bases between them. DNA of the CDR3: TGTGCCAGTAGTATGCCGGGGAGGCTCGGCACCGGGGAGCTGTTTTTT. Residues: CASSMPGRLGTGELFF.

This clone was observed a single time. V gene TRBV27 combines with J gene TRBJ2-6; D is unresolved. The length of the CDR3 is 14 residues. Trimming cost V 7 bases and J 4 bases, with 11 bases left between them. Germline CDR1 and CDR2: MNHEY and SMNVEV (reference sequence). CDR3 in DNA: TGTGCCAGCAAGTCCTCGGTCGGGGCCAACGTCCTGACTTTC. Translating gives CASKSSVGANVLTF.

The gene calls are TRBV28 and TRBJ2-6; 10 nucleotides agree with TRBD1. CDR1 and CDR2 from the germline V gene are MDHEN and SYDVKM. The CDR3 is made up of 17 amino acids. Trimming took 6 bases from V and 0 from J; bases not matched to a gene: 5. The CDR3 coding sequence is TGTGCCAGCAGGGGACAGGGGATTTTCTCTGGGGCCAACGTCCTGACTTTC. Protein product: CASRGQGIFSGANVLTF.

The chain links TRBV2 to TRBJ2-7, with 11 nucleotides matching TRBD2. Germline CDR1 SNHLY, CDR2 FYNNEI. The V and J ends lost 10 bases and 6 bases, in that order; junction bases with no gene match: 11. The CDR3 extends over 14 amino acids. CDR3 sequence (DNA): TGTGCCACCAAACCGGGACTAGCGGTCGCCGAGCAGTACTTC. Its translation is CATKPGLAVAEQYF. The full variable domain, completed using reference TRBV2 and TRBJ2-7, is EPEVTQTPSHQVTQMGQEVILRCVPISNHLYFYWYRQILGQKVEFLVSFYNNEISEKSEIFDDQFSVERPDGSNFTLKIRSTKLEDSAMYFCATKPGLAVAEQYFGPGTRLTVT.

The chain carries TRBV5-8 and TRBJ2-3; no reliable D call. The CDR3 contains 14 residues. Per germline, CDR1 SGHTS and CDR2 YDEGEE. V dropped 0 bases and J dropped 6 bases, with 11 bases sitting between them. In DNA, the CDR3 is TGTGCCAGCAGCTTGGAAGGCCTGGTGGATACGCAGTATTTT. Translation: CASSLEGLVDTQYF.

J is TRBJ2-2 and V is TRBV4-3; a possible D gene is TRBD2 (6 bases). V was pared by 0 bases and J by 0 bases, with 14 bases between. CDR1 and CDR2 from the germline V gene are LGHNA and YSLEER. The length of the CDR3 is 18 residues. The CDR3 reads CASSQDPPGGTNTGELFF. The CDR3 DNA reads as TGCGCCAGCAGCCAAGATCCTCCAGGCGGGACGAACACCGGGGAGCTGTTTTTT.

The V gene is TRBV9, the J gene TRBJ2-2; TRBD2 agrees at 7 bases. Germline V gene sequence: CDR1 SGDLS, CDR2 YYNGEE. With V trimmed by 1 base and J by 1 base, 4 bases remained unmatched. The CDR3 has 16 amino acids. The CDR3 reads CASSVRSGVNTGELFF. Here the CDR3 DNA reads TGTGCCAGCAGCGTACGGAGCGGGGTGAACACCGGGGAGCTGTTTTTT.

This clone was observed once. The chain links TRBV9 to TRBJ2-5; the match to TRBD2 covers 7 bases. The CDR3 length is 14 residues. Germline V CDR1 and CDR2: SGDLS, YYNGEE. With V trimmed by 3 bases and J by 5 bases, 7 bases remained unmatched. The CDR3 sequence is CASSASGSGETQYF. CDR3 bases: TGTGCCAGCAGCGCTAGCGGATCCGGGGAGACCCAGTACTTC.

This chain joins TRBV28 and TRBJ1-1; D might be TRBD1 (5 bases). With 3 bases removed from V and 3 bases from J, the gap between germline ends came to 23 bases. Germline CDR1 MDHEN, CDR2 SYDVKM. The CDR3 is 18 residues long. The DNA for the CDR3 is TGTGCCAGCAGTTTTCCTCTAGGGCAGGGTGTTTGGGACACTGAAGCTTTCTTT. Amino acid sequence: CASSFPLGQGVWDTEAFF.

The rearrangement joins TRBV7-9 to TRBJ2-7, with 7 bases matching TRBD1. The V and J ends lost 3 bases and 2 bases, in that order; junction bases with no gene match: 4. Germline V gene lookup returns CDR1 SEHNR and CDR2 FQNEAQ (reference sequence). The CDR3 extends over 14 amino acids. The CDR3 DNA reads TGTGCCAGCAGCTTTGGGGACAGACCCTACGAGCAGTACTTC. Translation: CASSFGDRPYEQYF. The whole variable domain, filled in from reference TRBV7-9 and TRBJ2-7, reads DTGVSQNPRHKITKRGQNVTFRCDPISEHNRLYWYRQTLGQGPEFLTYFQNEAQLEKSRLLSDRFSAERPKGSFSTLEIQRTEQGDSAMYLCASSFGDRPYEQYFGPGTRLTVT.

The chain is built from TRBV7-9 and TRBJ2-7; perhaps TRBD1 as D (6 bases). The CDR3 consists of 15 residues. Per germline, CDR1 SEHNR and CDR2 FQNEAQ (reference sequence). The V end was cut by 6 bases, the J end by 3 bases, with 18 bases between. In DNA, the CDR3 is TGTGCCAGCAGTGCCCCCCCCAAGGGGGTCTACGAGCAGTACTTC. This codes for CASSAPPKGVYEQYF.

The chain uses TRBV20-1 and TRBJ2-7; no clear D. The CDR3 has 13 residues. V lost 3 bases and J lost 2, with 11 bases in between. Germline V gives CDR1 DFQATT, CDR2 SNEGSKA (reference sequence). CDR3 loop: CSASIPETYEQYF. The CDR3 DNA is TGCAGTGCTAGTATCCCGGAGACCTACGAGCAGTACTTC.

V usage is TRBV6-5 and J usage is TRBJ2-5; D ambiguous. The V gene's germline CDR1 is MNHEY and CDR2 SVGAGI. The CDR3 loop spans 13 amino acids. Trimming left V 6 bases short and J 2 bases short, with 10 bases between. The CDR3 sequence is CASRSSRQETQYF. In DNA, the CDR3 is TGTGCCAGCAGATCGTCCCGACAAGAGACCCAGTACTTC.

This clone was seen just once. V gene TRBV5-4 combines with J gene TRBJ2-1, with D possibly being TRBD2 (5 bases). Germline CDR1 is SGHNT and CDR2 is YYREEE (reference sequence). The CDR3 is 12 amino acids. V lost 3 bases and J 8 bases, leaving 9 bases between the germline ends. The CDR3 sequence is CASSYMGDEQFF. The CDR3 region has the DNA TGTGCCAGCAGCTACATGGGAGATGAGCAGTTCTTC.

The genes are TRBV20-1 and TRBJ1-5; 7 bases agree with TRBD1. The J segment lost 5 bases and the V segment lost 3 bases, leaving 7 bases of the junction unmatched. The CDR3 has 14 amino acids. Germline V gene data show CDR1 as DFQATT and CDR2 as SNEGSKA (reference sequence). CDR3 region: CSASEQGRDQPQHF. In DNA, the CDR3 is TGCAGTGCTAGTGAACAGGGGAGGGATCAGCCCCAGCATTTT.

V and J are TRBV9 and TRBJ1-5; D is ambiguous. Germline CDR1 and CDR2: SGDLS and YYNGEE. The CDR3 extends over 13 amino acids. Between the trimmed V and J ends, which lost 3 bases and 7 bases, there was a span of 11 bases. CDR3 nucleotides: TGTGCCAGCAGCGCCTCGCCCAGGCAGCCCCAGCATTTT. This encodes CASSASPRQPQHF.

The gene calls are TRBV18 and TRBJ2-3; unclear D gene. The V end lost 3 bases, the J end lost 0 bases, and 7 bases lay between the germline ends. CDR3 length equals 14 residues. CDR1 and CDR2 (germline): KGHSH, LQKENI. This chain's CDR3 is CASSPVSSTDTQYF. CDR3 in DNA: TGTGCCAGCTCACCGGTCTCTAGCACAGATACGCAGTATTTT.

The chain has TRBV19 and TRBJ1-5; D gene unclear. Looked up from germline, CDR1 is LNHDA and CDR2 is SQIVND (reference sequence). The CDR3 runs 14 residues. Trimming took off 5 bases at V and 9 bases at J, with 17 bases between the two ends. The CDR3 region has the DNA TGTGCCAGTAGTGCAGGACTCCTAGTCCTGCCCCAGCATTTT. Amino acid sequence: CASSAGLLVLPQHF.

The chain uses TRBV7-2 and TRBJ2-5; D remains ambiguous. From germline, CDR1 is SGHTA and CDR2 FQGNSA. Trimming left V 2 bases short and J 2 bases short, with 12 bases between. The CDR3 spans 15 residues. CDR3 nucleotides: TGTGCCAGCAGCTTAATCGGGTCCCGTCAAGAGACCCAGTACTTC. This codes for CASSLIGSRQETQYF.

The rearrangement links TRBV5-1 to TRBJ1-1, with D possibly being TRBD1 (6 bases). The V end was cut by 4 bases, the J end by 3 bases, with 10 bases between. The CDR3 is 13 amino acids. Germline loops: CDR1 SGHRS, CDR2 YFSETQ. The CDR3 coding sequence is TGCGCCAGCAGCAGGGACATTCACACTGAAGCTTTCTTT. Its protein is CASSRDIHTEAFF.

The rearrangement joins TRBV28 to TRBJ1-1, with TRBD1 as a possible D gene (5 bases). This CDR3 contains 14 residues. Germline V gene data show CDR1 as MDHEN and CDR2 as SYDVKM. V was shortened by 7 bases and J by 5 bases, with 17 bases between the two germline ends. The CDR3 DNA sequence: TGTGCCAGCAACACACAAGGGGAGAGGACTGAAGCTTTCTTT. This encodes CASNTQGERTEAFF. Full variable domain (outside the CDR3, taken from reference TRBV28 and TRBJ1-1): DVKVTQSSRYLVKRTGEKVFLECVQDMDHENMFWYRQDPGLGLRLIYFSYDVKMKEKGDIPEGYSVSREKKERFSLILESASTNQTSMYLCASNTQGERTEAFFGQGTRLTVV.